Listed here are 11 T cell receptor beta chains from one sample, sequenced in a study of cytomegalovirus exposure and HLA in healthy donors. Sequencing was performed with immunoSEQ multiplex PCR; in TCRdb, only in-frame clones are kept and a portion is missing. The data contain about 90,000 clones, roughly 84% of them singletons. Sequencing was done on a sample of PBMCs. These receptors originate from a woman under 30 in good health and CMV-seropositive.

This sequence joins TRBV5-1 and TRBJ2-7; 8 nucleotides align to TRBD2. There are 15 residues in the CDR3. CDR1 SGHRS and CDR2 YFSETQ come from the germline V gene. V lost 0 bases and J lost 4; bases outside the gene matches: 6. The CDR3 sequence: CASSLEWRGAYEQYF. In DNA, the CDR3 is TGCGCCAGCAGCTTGGAATGGCGGGGGGCTTACGAGCAGTACTTC.

This clone was observed a handful of times. The genes are TRBV4-3 and TRBJ2-1; 9 bases line up with TRBD2. Germline CDR1 is LGHNA and CDR2 is YSLEER. The V gene end was trimmed by 4 bases and the J gene end by 4 bases; junction bases not matched to a gene: 8. This CDR3 spans 16 amino acids. The CDR3 here is CASSLGSGGFYNEQFF. The CDR3 region has the DNA TGCGCCAGCAGCCTCGGGAGCGGGGGGTTTTACAATGAGCAGTTCTTC.

Only a few counts were recorded for this clone. The chain uses TRBV19 and TRBJ1-1, with 9 bases identical to TRBD1. Unmatched junction bases numbered 9, after V lost 6 bases and J lost 7 bases. Germline CDR1 reads LNHDA; CDR2 reads SQIVND (reference sequence). The CDR3 is 14 residues long. CDR3 coding DNA: TGTGCCAGTAGGCGTTCGGGGACAGGGCATGAAGCTTTCTTT. Residues: CASRRSGTGHEAFF.

The chain couples TRBV18 to TRBJ2-7; D gene unclear. V was clipped by 2 bases and J by 3 bases, with 14 bases between them. The CDR3 is 15 amino acids. The germline V gene has CDR1 KGHSH and CDR2 LQKENI. Written as DNA, the CDR3 is TGTGCCAGCTCACCAATGGCGACTTCAAGCTACGAGCAGTACTTC. Amino acid sequence: CASSPMATSSYEQYF.

The V call is TRBV5-5, the J call TRBJ2-7, with D unclear. The CDR3 has 14 amino acids. Germline CDR1 is SGHKS and CDR2 is YYEKEE (reference sequence). V gave up 4 bases and J gave up 1 base, with 12 bases separating them. DNA for the CDR3: TGTGCCAGCAGCCTCGGAACTACTTCCTACGAGCAGTACTTC. It encodes CASSLGTTSYEQYF.

The V call is TRBV11-2, the J call TRBJ2-1; 9 bases are a match to TRBD2. Germline trimming cut 4 bases from V and 8 bases from J; bases unmatched to any gene: 9. Germline lookup yields CDR1 SGHAT and CDR2 FQNNGV. This CDR3 has 15 amino acids. The CDR3 here is CASSSVAGAGDEQFF. CDR3 nucleotide sequence: TGTGCCAGCAGCTCCGTAGCGGGGGCCGGGGATGAGCAGTTCTTC.

The V and J genes are TRBV11-3 and TRBJ2-2; possible D gene TRBD2, 6 bases. There are 14 residues in the CDR3. The V gene's germline CDR1 is SGHNT and CDR2 YENEEA. V was cut by 3 bases and J by 6 bases, with 11 bases left in between. The DNA for the CDR3 is TGTGCCAGCAGCTTGCGAGGGGAGGCCGGGGAGCTGTTTTTT. It translates to CASSLRGEAGELFF.

This clone was seen just once. The chain couples TRBV7-3 to TRBJ2-3; 15 bases align to TRBD2. From germline, CDR1 is SGHTA and CDR2 FQGTGA. The CDR3 is made up of 18 amino acids. V lost 1 base, J lost 0 bases, and 2 bases stayed unmatched. The CDR3 bases are TGTGCCAGCAGCTTAAGGACTAGCGGGGGGGGTAGCACAGATACGCAGTATTTT. It is translated as CASSLRTSGGGSTDTQYF.

CDR3 in DNA: TGTGCCTGGACCAAGACAGGGGGAGAAGAGACCCAGTACTTC. Its protein product is CAWTKTGGEETQYF. This sequence joins TRBV30 and TRBJ2-5; 9 bases are a match to TRBD1. This CDR3 region has 14 residues. V trimming: 4 bases; J trimming: 3 bases; junction bases outside the gene matches: 6. CDR1 is GTSNPN and CDR2 is SVGIG in the germline V gene (reference sequence).

V is TRBV30 and J is TRBJ1-2; 9 nucleotides match TRBD1. The CDR3 runs to 13 residues. Trimming took 3 bases from V and 8 from J; bases not matched to a gene: 7. CDR1 is GTSNPN, CDR2 SVGIG, per germline (reference sequence). CDR3 nucleotide sequence: TGTGCCTGGAGGCCACAGGGGGCCTACGGCTACACCTTC. This gives the protein CAWRPQGAYGYTF.

The chain recombines TRBV6-1 with TRBJ2-2; TRBD2 might be the D (5 bases). CDR3 length: 15 amino acids. V lost 7 bases to trimming and J lost 4 bases, with 16 bases between them. Germline CDR1 reads MNHNS; CDR2 reads SASEGT. CDR3 coding DNA: TGTGCCAGCATCTTTTTCGGGGTCTCCACCGGGGAGCTGTTTTTT. Protein: CASIFFGVSTGELFF.